This TCR beta chain was profiled in a study of blood T cell repertoires in COVID-19. The germline CDR1 and CDR2 sequences are SNHLY and FYNNEI. CDR3 length: 13 amino acids. Trimming at V came to 7 bases and at J to 4 bases, leaving 5 bases not matched to a gene. Method: immunoSEQ multiplex PCR; TCRdb's copy keeps in-frame clones and lacks some. This sample has 70,000 to 85,000 clones; roughly 87% occur once, and the top ten carry over 9.5%. The chain is built from TRBV2 and TRBJ1-2; 8 bases line up with TRBD1. The receptor was derived from a man aged 80 or over with acute or convalescent COVID-19. Sequencing input: peripheral blood. The CDR3 sequence is CASKDRASYGYTF. The CDR3 DNA follows: TGTGCCAGCAAGGACAGGGCGTCCTATGGCTACACCTTC.